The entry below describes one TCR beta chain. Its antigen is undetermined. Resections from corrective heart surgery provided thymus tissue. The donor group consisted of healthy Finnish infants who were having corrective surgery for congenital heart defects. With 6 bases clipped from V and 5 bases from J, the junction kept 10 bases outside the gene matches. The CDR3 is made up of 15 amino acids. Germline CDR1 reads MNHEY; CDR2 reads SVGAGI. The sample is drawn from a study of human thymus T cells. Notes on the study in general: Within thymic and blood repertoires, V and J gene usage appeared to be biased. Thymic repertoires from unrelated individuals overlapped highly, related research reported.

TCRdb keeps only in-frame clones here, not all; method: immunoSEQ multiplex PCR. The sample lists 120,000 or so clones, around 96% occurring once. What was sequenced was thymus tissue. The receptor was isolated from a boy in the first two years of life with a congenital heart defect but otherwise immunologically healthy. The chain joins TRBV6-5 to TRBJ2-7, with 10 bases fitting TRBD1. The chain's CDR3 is CASSHRTGGDHEQYF. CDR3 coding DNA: TGTGCCAGCAGCCACCGGACAGGGGGTGACCACGAGCAGTACTTC.